This TCR beta chain derives from a study of T cells after yellow fever vaccination. The study's findings and limits: Researchers report a weaker secondary response that nonetheless peaked faster, day 5 versus 15. Only a minor proportion of clonotypes was detected across both CD4 and CD8 compartments. Primary-vaccination clones mostly resurfaced post-booster (96% CD4, roughly 90% CD8).

UMIs were added to TCR cDNA along with a universal primer site when it was made by 5'RACE template switching. One entry per CDR3 protein, called by TCRdb with MiXCR from the 5' RACE reads. Of about 320,000 distinct CDR3 sequences listed, approximately 4.3% are singletons. Germline CDR1 and CDR2: DFQATT and SNEGSKA (reference sequence). V was shortened by 6 bases and J by 0 bases, with 15 bases between the two germline ends. This CDR3 region has 15 residues. This clonotype was recorded at least ten times. The antigen is not known. The chain links TRBV20-1 to TRBJ2-1, with D possibly matching TRBD2 (7 bases). The clonotype was recovered from a man aged 18 to 35 who received the YFV17D yellow fever vaccine. Sequenced here: PBMCs, sampled 15 days after the yellow fever booster vaccination. The CDR3: CSALGGASSYNEQFF. In nucleotides, the CDR3 is TGCAGTGCCCTAGGGGGGGCTAGCTCCTACAATGAGCAGTTCTTC.